One TCR beta chain is described in this entry. This clonotype was seen ten or more times. Its antigen remains unidentified. No qualities accompany the bases; no much larger clone lies one base away. Patients with hyperthyroidism were aged 18 to 65 years, had been newly diagnosed, and had a disease duration of less than 2 months. Anyone with other autoimmune diseases, uncontrolled infections, pregnancy or lactation was excluded from the study. Diagnosis was based on clinical symptoms, serum thyroxine, TRAb, thyroid ultrasound and orbital computed tomography. Total RNA was extracted using Trizol reagent, and RNA quality was checked on an Agilent 2100 Bioanalyzer. The data are from a study of Graves' ophthalmopathy and Graves' hyperthyroidism (dated by TCRdb to between 2017 and 2018). Looking at the study overall: Stable hyperthyroidism was defined as no progression to ophthalmopathy within 18 months of follow-up. The study used signatures of the TCR beta repertoire to tell Graves' ophthalmopathy apart from Graves' hyperthyroidism and to predict which patients would progress to ophthalmopathy. In more than five hyperthyroidism patients, T-cell repertoires of thyroid tissue and blood were compared. To explore V-J signatures distinguishing ophthalmopathy from hyperthyroidism, a discovery set of roughly 98 patients (roughly 45 ophthalmopathy, some 55 stable hyperthyroidism) was enrolled. The independent validation cohort included some 19 hyperthyroidism patients plus 17 patients who later progressed from hyperthyroidism to ophthalmopathy. Following sampling, methimazole starting at 30 mg daily was administered to hyperthyroidism patients, and high-dose intravenous methylprednisolone was administered to ophthalmopathy patients. In total, approximately 140 blood samples were TCR-sequenced: fewer than 50 ophthalmopathy, some 72 hyperthyroidism and some 17 hyperthyroidism-to-ophthalmopathy patients.

For repertoire sequencing, TCR beta CDR3 regions were amplified from RNA transcripts. HTBI primers and the Qiagen OneStep RT-PCR kit were used in a first-round RT-PCR, which was followed by a second-round multiplex PCR, size selection and purification. The libraries underwent paired-end sequencing with 100 bp reads on an Illumina HiSeq2000. The original pipeline was this. SOAPnuke was used to process the reads, throwing out any read that had adapters, had uncalled bases, had a mean Phred below 15, or lacked an exact constant-primer or identifier match. COPE v1.2.5 was used to merge the high-quality paired reads. Each unique nucleotide sequence was defined as a clonotype, and clonotypes were aligned to IMGT TRB V, D and J references with MiTCR v1.1. Analysis was restricted to V-J combinations with a frequency above 0.0001, which covered about 99% of repertoires. For each V-J combination, a TCR clonal expansion and chaos score was defined as the ratio of F50 clonal expansion to chaos observed in the TCRdist matrix. Welch's t-statistics and random forest were used to reduce the features to about a dozen V-J combinations, which were then used as input to a naive Bayes classifier. Thyroid-blood repertoire similarity was quantified with the Morisita-Horn index. The public reads were reanalyzed by TCRdb: fastp trimming at Q25, MiXCR alignment, in-frame beta chains only. Each entry is one CDR3 protein sequence, shown with its most common DNA and genes. TCRdb, not the original authors, processed these V and J calls. The sample table holds around 1.1 million distinct CDR3 sequences, of which about 36% were seen once. Around 10% of the sample is in the top ten clones.

Overall study outcomes, separate from this receptor: Most expanded thyroid clonotypes with frequency above 0.001 were also detected in blood, suggesting blood repertoires may reflect the thyroid immune response. No statistical method was used to set the sample size in advance, and the investigators knew which group each participant was assigned to. In validation, the model predicted ophthalmopathy progression with less than 71% sensitivity and roughly 78% specificity; 12 predicted patients were CT-confirmed with GO in a median of around 6 months. The 13-signature model separated ophthalmopathy from stable hyperthyroidism with 87.88% sensitivity and 81% to 82% specificity in cross-validation, and 80%/75% in the test set.

Specimen: peripheral blood or thyroid tissue (not recorded which). The clonotype was recovered from an adult man with Graves' hyperthyroidism.

The encoded CDR3 is CASSERAPLHF. The bases read TGTGCCAGCAGTGAAAGGGCACCCCTCCACTTT. This sequence uses TRBV2 and TRBJ1-6; no confident D gene assignment can be made. The germline V gene yields SNHLY for CDR1 and FYNNEI for CDR2. Trimming removed 2 bases from V and 11 bases from J, leaving 4 bases between the germline ends. The CDR3 runs 11 residues from the cysteine to the phenylalanine. Only CDR3 DNA remains: 33 bases, in frame from the first base.